The rows below give T cell receptor beta chains drawn from one sample of a study of blood T cell repertoires in COVID-19. The protocol was immunoSEQ multiplex PCR, while the TCRdb copy is restricted to in-frame clones and leaves out a portion. The table includes more than 300,000 clones, more than 75% detected once. Sequenced input: PBMCs or T cells enriched from blood (not recorded which). The receptor source for this set is a woman between 18 and 30 years old who had recovered from COVID-19. CDR3s include the opening cysteine and the closing phenylalanine or tryptophan. The D gene is left open where the match is weak. Size is omitted from some rows. Given values are once, few, many or a class for expanded clones.

CASSTGLAGGSRQETQYF,TGTGCCAGTAGTACGGGACTAGCGGGGGGAAGTCGGCAAGAGACCCAGTACTTC,TRBJ2-5,TRBV19,.,TRBD2
CASRTGTGVEKLFF,TGTGCCAGCAGGACCGGGACAGGGGTGGAAAAACTGTTTTTT,TRBJ1-4,TRBV5-5,.,TRBD1
CASSEVSGTGEETQYF,TGTGCCAGCAGTGAGGTTTCCGGGACAGGGGAAGAGACCCAGTACTTC,TRBJ2-5,TRBV6-1,.,TRBD1
CASSPLMTGTHTEAFF,TGTGCCAGCAGTCCCCTGATGACAGGGACCCACACTGAAGCTTTCTTT,TRBJ1-1,TRBV27,few,TRBD1
CASTPGQFYNSPLHF,TGTGCCAGCACCCCGGGACAATTCTATAATTCACCCCTCCACTTT,TRBJ1-6,TRBV6-5,.,.
CASSLESWDQGSHEQYF,TGTGCCAGCAGCTTGGAGTCTTGGGATCAGGGTTCCCACGAGCAGTACTTC,TRBJ2-7,TRBV5-6,.,.
CASSQDLVQGRQETQYF,TGCGCCAGCAGCCAAGATCTGGTCCAGGGCCGGCAAGAGACCCAGTACTTC,TRBJ2-5,TRBV4-3,.,.
CASSLHIGGAGELFF,TGTGCCAGCAGCCTACATATCGGGGGTGCCGGGGAGCTGTTTTTT,TRBJ2-2,TRBV9,.,.
CASSHSGTGGGTEAFF,TGTGCCAGCAGCCACTCCGGGACAGGGGGGGGTACTGAAGCTTTCTTT,TRBJ1-1,TRBV3-1/TRBV3-2,.,TRBD1
CAWSVFLNTEAFF,TGTGCCTGGAGTGTCTTCCTGAACACTGAAGCTTTCTTT,TRBJ1-1,TRBV30,.,.
CASSERTATTGYF,TGTGCCAGCAGCGAAAGGACAGCCACTACCGGATATTTT,TRBJ1-3,TRBV7-2,.,.
CASSPPGALGTGELFF,TGTGCCAGCAGCCCTCCAGGGGCGCTGGGCACCGGGGAGCTGTTTTTT,TRBJ2-2,TRBV5-4,.,.
CASSQAKGTDEQFF,TGTGCCAGCAGCCAGGCAAAAGGCACCGATGAGCAGTTCTTC,TRBJ2-1,TRBV11-2,.,.
CASSQGTVGSEELFF,TGTGCCAGCAGCCAAGGGACAGTGGGGTCGGAGGAACTGTTTTTT,TRBJ1-4,TRBV3-1/TRBV3-2,.,.
CASSSRDVTEAFF,TGTGCCAGCAGCTCCAGGGATGTCACTGAAGCTTTCTTT,TRBJ1-1,TRBV5-4,.,.
CASSFGGEETQYF,TGTGCCAGCAGTTTTGGGGGGGAAGAGACCCAGTACTTC,TRBJ2-5,TRBV12-3/TRBV12-4,.,TRBD2
CASSEDSDRLIF,TGTGCCAGCAGTGAAGACTCGGACAGGTTGATTTTT,TRBJ1-4,TRBV25-1,.,TRBD1
CASSVATEAFF,TGTGCCAGCAGCGTGGCCACTGAAGCTTTCTTT,TRBJ1-1,TRBV9,once,.
CASSIAFRGKGGELFF,TGTGCCAGTAGTATAGCGTTCAGGGGAAAGGGCGGGGAGCTGTTTTTT,TRBJ2-2,TRBV19,.,.
CAWSVEDRGEAFF,TGTGCCTGGAGTGTGGAGGATCGGGGTGAAGCTTTCTTT,TRBJ1-1,TRBV30,once,.
CASRVGQSSYEQYF,TGTGCCAGCAGAGTCGGACAGAGCTCCTACGAGCAGTACTTC,TRBJ2-7,TRBV28,once,.
CATSGGHFSAGANVLTF,TGCGCTACTTCCGGGGGGCACTTTAGCGCTGGGGCCAACGTCCTGACTTTC,TRBJ2-6,TRBV10-2,.,.
CATSRDIDRSYYGYTF,TGTGCCACCAGCAGAGATATCGACAGATCCTACTATGGCTACACCTTC,TRBJ1-2,TRBV15,.,.
CASSNRQGTNTGELFF,TGTGCCAGCAGCAACAGACAGGGGACGAACACCGGGGAGCTGTTTTTT,TRBJ2-2,TRBV21-1,.,.
CASSLGLGQFHTGELFF,TGTGCCAGCAGCTTAGGCCTGGGACAGTTCCACACCGGGGAGCTGTTTTTT,TRBJ2-2,TRBV7-8,.,TRBD1
CASSTYGRDRMHPYQPQHF,TGTGCCAGCTCAACGTATGGCCGGGACAGAATGCATCCTTATCAGCCCCAGCATTTT,TRBJ1-5,TRBV11-3,.,TRBD1
CASSDLGANTEAFF,TGTGCCAGCAGTGATCTGGGGGCAAACACTGAAGCTTTCTTT,TRBJ1-1,TRBV2,.,.
CASSLLNEKLFF,TGTGCCAGCAGCTTGTTAAATGAAAAACTGTTTTTT,TRBJ1-4,TRBV5-6,.,.
CASSSPGTGGAAFF,TGCGCCAGCAGCTCCCCCGGGACAGGGGGCGCAGCTTTCTTT,TRBJ1-1,TRBV5-1,few,TRBD1
CASTRLAGSTMLTDTQYF,TGCGCCAGCACCCGACTAGCGGGGAGCACGATGCTTACAGATACGCAGTATTTT,TRBJ2-3,TRBV10-2,.,TRBD2
CASSLPGNNQPQHF,TGTGCCAGCAGTTTACCAGGGAACAATCAGCCCCAGCATTTT,TRBJ1-5,TRBV6-5,once,.
CASSQTGKETQYF,TGTGCCAGCAGTCAGACAGGGAAAGAGACCCAGTACTTC,TRBJ2-5,TRBV28,.,TRBD1
CSVEDPGTSGSYNEQFF,TGCAGCGTTGAAGATCCAGGGACTAGCGGATCCTACAATGAGCAGTTCTTC,TRBJ2-1,TRBV29-1,.,TRBD2
CASSLAWAGGLVNEQFF,TGCGCCAGCAGCTTGGCCTGGGCGGGGGGCCTAGTGAATGAGCAGTTCTTC,TRBJ2-1,TRBV5-1,.,TRBD2
CASSQVLGDRGSAFF,TGTGCCAGCAGCCAAGTCTTAGGGGACAGGGGTTCAGCTTTCTTT,TRBJ1-1,TRBV14,.,TRBD1
CASSTGWGAKNIQYF,TGTGCCAGCAGCACAGGGTGGGGGGCCAAAAACATTCAGTACTTC,TRBJ2-4,TRBV6-5,.,.
CSVGQGVF,TGCAGCGTTGGACAGGGCGTGTTC,TRBJ1-2,TRBV29-1,.,TRBD1
CASSGRLAGGPGETQYF,TGTGCCAGCAGTGGACGGCTAGCGGGGGGGCCGGGGGAGACCCAGTACTTC,TRBJ2-5,TRBV2,few,TRBD2
CASSLDRGGQPQHF,TGTGCCAGCAGCTTAGACCGGGGAGGGCAGCCCCAGCATTTT,TRBJ1-5,TRBV7-2,.,.
CASRSPGQGSRNSPLHF,TGTGCCAGCAGGTCCCCGGGACAGGGAAGTCGTAATTCACCCCTCCACTTT,TRBJ1-6,TRBV11-2,.,TRBD1
CASSFDRGTYNSPLHF,TGTGCCAGCAGCTTCGACAGGGGGACCTATAATTCACCCCTCCACTTT,TRBJ1-6,TRBV11-2,.,TRBD1
CASSLESGGAAETQYF,TGTGCCAGCAGCTTGGAAAGCGGGGGGGCAGCTGAGACCCAGTACTTC,TRBJ2-5,TRBV5-4,.,TRBD2
CASSQGTRSYEQYF,TGTGCCAGCAGCCAAGGGACACGGTCCTACGAGCAGTACTTC,TRBJ2-7,TRBV3-1/TRBV3-2,.,.
CASSLTGTENYGYTF,TGTGCCAGCAGCCTTACAGGGACCGAAAACTATGGCTACACCTTC,TRBJ1-2,TRBV6-2/TRBV6-3,.,.
CASTVTGGTEAFF,TGTGCCAGCACCGTGACAGGGGGCACCGAAGCTTTCTTT,TRBJ1-1,TRBV12-3/TRBV12-4,.,TRBD1
CASSTTGVPDTQYF,TGTGCCAGCAGTACAACAGGGGTCCCAGATACGCAGTATTTT,TRBJ2-3,TRBV6-5,.,TRBD1
CASSPLEWEKLFF,TGTGCCAGCAGTCCCCTCGAGTGGGAAAAACTGTTTTTT,TRBJ1-4,TRBV27,.,.
CASSHIPGLAGVNEQFF,TGTGCCAGCAGCCATATCCCGGGACTAGCGGGGGTCAATGAGCAGTTCTTC,TRBJ2-1,TRBV21-1,few,.
CASSFQGPVFF,TGTGCCAGCAGCTTCCAGGGGCCGGTTTTCTTT,TRBJ1-1,TRBV13,.,.
CASSSQTGEGYTF,TGTGCCAGCAGCTCTCAGACAGGGGAAGGCTACACCTTC,TRBJ1-2,TRBV7-3,.,TRBD1
CASSSTGPGYTF,TGTGCCAGCAGCTCGACAGGGCCAGGCTACACCTTC,TRBJ1-2,TRBV7-9,.,TRBD1
CASSRGGGSSYEQYF,TGCGCCAGCAGCCGGGGAGGCGGTAGCTCCTACGAGCAGTACTTC,TRBJ2-7,TRBV4-1,.,.
CASSAVGRAIWTGELFF,TGTGCCAGCAGCGCGGTAGGGCGGGCGATTTGGACCGGGGAGCTGTTTTTT,TRBJ2-2,TRBV9,.,.
CASRSGTSGWNEQFF,TGTGCCAGCAGGAGCGGGACTAGCGGTTGGAATGAGCAGTTCTTC,TRBJ2-1,TRBV2,.,TRBD2
CASRTTPQGWETQYF,TGTGCCAGCAGAACCACACCGCAGGGTTGGGAGACCCAGTACTTC,TRBJ2-5,TRBV6-5,once,.
CASSSPTGQGYGYTF,TGTGCCAGTAGTTCCCCGACAGGGCAGGGCTATGGCTACACCTTC,TRBJ1-2,TRBV19,.,TRBD1
CASTSRQGGTGELFF,TGTGCCAGCACGTCTAGACAGGGAGGCACCGGGGAGCTGTTTTTT,TRBJ2-2,TRBV13,.,.